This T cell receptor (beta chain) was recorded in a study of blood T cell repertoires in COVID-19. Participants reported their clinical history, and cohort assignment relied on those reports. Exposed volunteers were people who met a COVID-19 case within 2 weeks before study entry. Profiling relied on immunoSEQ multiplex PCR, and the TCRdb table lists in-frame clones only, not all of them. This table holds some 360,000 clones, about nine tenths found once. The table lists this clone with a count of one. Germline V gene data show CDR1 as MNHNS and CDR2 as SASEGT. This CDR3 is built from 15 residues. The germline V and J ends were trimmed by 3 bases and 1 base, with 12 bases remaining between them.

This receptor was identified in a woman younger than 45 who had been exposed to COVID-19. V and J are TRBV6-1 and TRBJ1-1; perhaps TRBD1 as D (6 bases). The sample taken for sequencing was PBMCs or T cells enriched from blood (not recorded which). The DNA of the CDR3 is TGTGCCAGCAGTGACAGGGGCGAAGGGAACACTGAAGCTTTCTTT. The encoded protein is CASSDRGEGNTEAFF.